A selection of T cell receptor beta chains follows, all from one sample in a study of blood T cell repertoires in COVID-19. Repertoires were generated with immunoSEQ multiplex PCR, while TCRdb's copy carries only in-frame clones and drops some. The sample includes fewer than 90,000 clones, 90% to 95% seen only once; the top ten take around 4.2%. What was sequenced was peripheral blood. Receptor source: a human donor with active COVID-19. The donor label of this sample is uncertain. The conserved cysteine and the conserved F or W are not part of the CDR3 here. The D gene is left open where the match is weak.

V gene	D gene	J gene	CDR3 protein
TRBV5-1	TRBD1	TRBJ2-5	ASSSGGTGQETQY
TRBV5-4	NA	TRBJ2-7	ASSLAATHSYEQY
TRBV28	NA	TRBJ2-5	ASRAAETQY
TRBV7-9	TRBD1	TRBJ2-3	ASRQRSRDRDPDTQY
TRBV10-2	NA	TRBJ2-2	ASTSVEELF
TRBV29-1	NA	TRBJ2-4	SVRDGAGNIQY
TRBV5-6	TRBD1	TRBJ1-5	ASSLDRGQPQH
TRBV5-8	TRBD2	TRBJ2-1	ASSLHLSGGALYNEQF
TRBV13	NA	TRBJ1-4	ASSLVPGGEKLF
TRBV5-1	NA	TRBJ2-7	ASSLTGFADEQY
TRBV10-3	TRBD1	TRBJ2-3	AISDVTGTGADTQY
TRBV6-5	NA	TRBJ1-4	ASRTQGLNEKLF
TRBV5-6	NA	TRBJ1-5	ASSLGQAQQPQH
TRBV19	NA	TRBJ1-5	ASSILLGISNQPQH
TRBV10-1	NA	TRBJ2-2	ASSRIPGGGGKAGELF
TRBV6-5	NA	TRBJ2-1	ASSYYATGNEQF
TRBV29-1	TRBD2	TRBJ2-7	SVLLAGRYEQY
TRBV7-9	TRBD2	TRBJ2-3	ASSRLAADTQY
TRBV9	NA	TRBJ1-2	ASSVAGGTRGYT
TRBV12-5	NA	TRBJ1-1	ASGLVLGVLNTEAF
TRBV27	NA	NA	ASSSSGIAELF
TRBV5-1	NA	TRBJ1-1	ASSLAVFKPDTEAF
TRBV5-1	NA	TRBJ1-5	ASSLRAGDQPQH
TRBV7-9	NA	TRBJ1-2	ASSLQDYGYT
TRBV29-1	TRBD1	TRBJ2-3	SVERGTVLTDTQY
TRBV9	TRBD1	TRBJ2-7	ASSAHPGQGNEQY
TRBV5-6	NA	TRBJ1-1	ASSFRQHMNTEAF
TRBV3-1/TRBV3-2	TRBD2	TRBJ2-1	ASSQVPSGAYNEQF
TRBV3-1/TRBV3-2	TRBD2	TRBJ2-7	ASSPTSGGYEQY
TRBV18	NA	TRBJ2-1	ASSPPSGPNEQF
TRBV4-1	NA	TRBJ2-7	ASSQDRGYRYEQY
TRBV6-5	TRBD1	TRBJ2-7	ASSWDRGPYEQY
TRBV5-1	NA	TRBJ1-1	ASSFSAGSEAF
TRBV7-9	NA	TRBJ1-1	ASSRLGGTEAF
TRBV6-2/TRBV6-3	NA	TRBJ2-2	ASSYSPDTGELF
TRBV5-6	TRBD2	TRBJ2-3	ASSLISSSGFSTDTQY
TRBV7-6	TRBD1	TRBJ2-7	ASSLGTGISYEQY
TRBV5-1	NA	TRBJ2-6	ASSLGDRTASGANVLT
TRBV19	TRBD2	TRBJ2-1	ASSIEFLAGRNEQF
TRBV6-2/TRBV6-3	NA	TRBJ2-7	ASSYLNGYEQY
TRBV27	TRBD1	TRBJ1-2	ASRIGDRATYGYT
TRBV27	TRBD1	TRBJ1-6	ASSLSNRGSPLH
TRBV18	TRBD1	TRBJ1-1	ASSQGQGANTEAF
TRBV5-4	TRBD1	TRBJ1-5	ASSKDREQIQPQH
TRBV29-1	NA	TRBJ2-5	SASQGQETQY